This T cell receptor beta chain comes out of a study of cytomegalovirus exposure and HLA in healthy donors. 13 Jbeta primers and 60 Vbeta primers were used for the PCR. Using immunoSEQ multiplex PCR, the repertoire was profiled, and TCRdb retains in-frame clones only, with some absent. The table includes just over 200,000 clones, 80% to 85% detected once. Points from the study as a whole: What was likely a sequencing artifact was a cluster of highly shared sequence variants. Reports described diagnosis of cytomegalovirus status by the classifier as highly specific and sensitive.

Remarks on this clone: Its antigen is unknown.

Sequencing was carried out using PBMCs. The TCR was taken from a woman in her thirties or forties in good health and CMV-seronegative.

The DNA for the CDR3 is TGTGCCAGCAACGAACAGGGGAACTATGGCTACACCTTC. As protein: CASNEQGNYGYTF. This rearrangement joins TRBV7-9 to TRBJ1-2; 7 bases map to TRBD1. This CDR3 has 13 residues. CDR1 is SEHNR, CDR2 FQNEAQ, per germline (reference sequence). V lost 7 bases and J lost 2; bases outside the gene matches: 4.